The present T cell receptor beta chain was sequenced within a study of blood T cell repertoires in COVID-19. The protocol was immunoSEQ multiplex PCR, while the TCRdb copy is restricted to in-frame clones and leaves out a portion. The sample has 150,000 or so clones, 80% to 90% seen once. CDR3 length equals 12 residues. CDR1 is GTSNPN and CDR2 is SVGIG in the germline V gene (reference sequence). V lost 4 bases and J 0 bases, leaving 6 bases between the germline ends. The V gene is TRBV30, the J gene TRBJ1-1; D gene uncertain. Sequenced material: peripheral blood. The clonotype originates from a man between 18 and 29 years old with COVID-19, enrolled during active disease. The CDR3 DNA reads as TGTGCCTGGAAACAGTTGAACACTGAAGCTTTCTTT. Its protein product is CAWKQLNTEAFF.